Listed below are T cell receptor beta chains from one sample, sequenced in a study of blood T cell repertoires in COVID-19. The assay was immunoSEQ multiplex PCR, and TCRdb's table has in-frame clones only and misses some. The repertoire holds a few hundred thousand clones, with roughly 90% as singletons. Sample: peripheral blood. The source of these receptors is a woman in her forties or fifties with active or convalescent COVID-19. Both conserved end residues are part of each CDR3. The order of the fields is V gene, D gene, J gene, clone size, CDR3 protein, CDR3 DNA. The D gene is left open where the match is weak. Only some rows state a clone size, as once, few, many or a class for expanded clones.

V gene: TRBV19; D gene: NA; J gene: TRBJ1-1; clone size: NA; CDR3 protein: CASSISTGMNTEAFF; CDR3 DNA: TGTGCCAGTAGTATCTCCACAGGCATGAACACTGAAGCTTTCTTT
V gene: TRBV5-1; D gene: TRBD1; J gene: TRBJ1-2; clone size: NA; CDR3 protein: CASSPTPGQGISGYTF; CDR3 DNA: TGCGCCAGCAGCCCAACCCCGGGACAGGGGATAAGCGGCTACACCTTC
V gene: TRBV2; D gene: NA; J gene: TRBJ2-6; clone size: NA; CDR3 protein: CASSDRGSGANVLTF; CDR3 DNA: TGTGCCAGCAGTGATCGAGGTTCTGGGGCCAACGTCCTGACTTTC
V gene: TRBV7-9; D gene: TRBD1; J gene: TRBJ2-7; clone size: NA; CDR3 protein: CASSLAGTGLSYEQYF; CDR3 DNA: TGTGCCAGCAGCTTAGCAGGGACAGGGTTAAGCTACGAGCAGTACTTC
V gene: TRBV9; D gene: TRBD1; J gene: TRBJ1-1; clone size: NA; CDR3 protein: CASSPDRVTEAFF; CDR3 DNA: TGTGCCAGCAGCCCCGACAGGGTGACTGAAGCTTTCTTT
V gene: TRBV28; D gene: TRBD1; J gene: TRBJ1-5; clone size: NA; CDR3 protein: CASSPPDRGDQPQHF; CDR3 DNA: TGTGCCAGCAGTCCCCCGGACAGGGGGGATCAGCCCCAGCATTTT
V gene: TRBV28; D gene: TRBD1; J gene: TRBJ1-1; clone size: NA; CDR3 protein: CAIQGQVATEAFF; CDR3 DNA: TGTGCCATACAGGGGCAGGTCGCCACTGAAGCTTTCTTT
V gene: TRBV11-1; D gene: TRBD1; J gene: TRBJ1-3; clone size: NA; CDR3 protein: CASGARGPGNTIYF; CDR3 DNA: TGTGCCAGCGGGGCCAGGGGGCCCGGAAACACCATATATTTT
V gene: TRBV18; D gene: TRBD1; J gene: TRBJ1-5; clone size: NA; CDR3 protein: CASSPGTGGLQPQHF; CDR3 DNA: TGTGCCAGCTCACCAGGGACAGGGGGTCTTCAGCCCCAGCATTTT
V gene: TRBV18; D gene: TRBD1; J gene: TRBJ2-5; clone size: NA; CDR3 protein: CASSSDRGWETQYF; CDR3 DNA: TGTGCCAGCTCTTCGGACAGGGGCTGGGAGACCCAGTACTTC
V gene: TRBV24-1; D gene: NA; J gene: TRBJ2-2; clone size: NA; CDR3 protein: CATSDSGGKNTGELFF; CDR3 DNA: TGTGCCACCAGTGATTCGGGCGGGAAGAACACCGGGGAGCTGTTTTTT
V gene: TRBV9; D gene: TRBD1; J gene: TRBJ2-5; clone size: NA; CDR3 protein: CASSVGGQQETQYF; CDR3 DNA: TGTGCCAGCAGCGTAGGGGGACAGCAAGAGACCCAGTACTTC
V gene: TRBV18; D gene: TRBD2; J gene: TRBJ2-1; clone size: NA; CDR3 protein: CASSPPGLASGEQFF; CDR3 DNA: TGTGCCAGCTCACCACCGGGACTAGCGTCCGGTGAGCAGTTCTTC
V gene: TRBV5-6; D gene: TRBD1; J gene: TRBJ1-5; clone size: NA; CDR3 protein: CASTMRGGGLQQPQHF; CDR3 DNA: TGTGCCAGCACCATGCGAGGAGGGGGCCTACAGCAGCCCCAGCATTTT
V gene: TRBV6-6; D gene: NA; J gene: TRBJ1-6; clone size: NA; CDR3 protein: CASSYIQGDSPLHF; CDR3 DNA: TGTGCCAGCAGTTACATCCAGGGCGATTCACCCCTCCACTTT
V gene: TRBV7-2; D gene: NA; J gene: TRBJ1-4; clone size: NA; CDR3 protein: CASSLGWGGAYEKLFF; CDR3 DNA: TGTGCCAGCAGCTTAGGGTGGGGGGGCGCGTATGAAAAACTGTTTTTT
V gene: TRBV10-2; D gene: NA; J gene: TRBJ2-7; clone size: NA; CDR3 protein: CASSELMGPSQQYF; CDR3 DNA: TGCGCCAGCAGTGAGTTGATGGGGCCAAGCCAGCAGTACTTC
V gene: TRBV10-1; D gene: NA; J gene: TRBJ1-2; clone size: NA; CDR3 protein: CASSGLTGSANYGYTF; CDR3 DNA: TGCGCCAGCAGTGGGCTCACAGGATCAGCTAACTATGGCTACACCTTC
V gene: TRBV7-8; D gene: NA; J gene: TRBJ1-5; clone size: few; CDR3 protein: CASSVNSYQPQHF; CDR3 DNA: TGTGCCAGCAGCGTAAACAGTTATCAGCCCCAGCATTTT
V gene: TRBV5-1; D gene: TRBD2; J gene: TRBJ2-1; clone size: few; CDR3 protein: CASSLVAVAGRNEQFF; CDR3 DNA: TGCGCCAGCAGCTTGGTGGCTGTAGCGGGACGCAATGAGCAGTTCTTC
V gene: TRBV28; D gene: NA; J gene: TRBJ2-1; clone size: NA; CDR3 protein: CATTSGVSRPYNEQFF; CDR3 DNA: TGTGCCACCACCTCAGGGGTGTCTCGACCCTACAATGAGCAGTTCTTC
V gene: TRBV7-2; D gene: TRBD1; J gene: TRBJ2-7; clone size: few; CDR3 protein: CASSLSGTAFYEQYF; CDR3 DNA: TGTGCCAGCAGCCTATCCGGGACAGCTTTTTACGAGCAGTACTTC
V gene: TRBV19; D gene: TRBD1; J gene: TRBJ1-5; clone size: NA; CDR3 protein: CASSRQGPGELPQHF; CDR3 DNA: TGTGCCAGTAGCCGACAGGGACCGGGGGAATTGCCCCAGCATTTT
V gene: TRBV27; D gene: TRBD1; J gene: TRBJ1-6; clone size: NA; CDR3 protein: CASSLLLGGNSPLHF; CDR3 DNA: TGTGCCAGCAGTTTGTTGTTAGGGGGCAATTCACCCCTCCACTTT
V gene: TRBV2; D gene: NA; J gene: TRBJ1-5; clone size: NA; CDR3 protein: CASAVGQPQHF; CDR3 DNA: TGTGCCAGCGCGGTAGGTCAGCCCCAGCATTTT
V gene: TRBV7-9; D gene: TRBD2; J gene: TRBJ2-3; clone size: NA; CDR3 protein: CASSPAGLAGGPIDTQYF; CDR3 DNA: TGTGCCAGCAGCCCCGCGGGACTAGCGGGGGGGCCCATAGATACGCAGTATTTT
V gene: TRBV3-1/TRBV3-2; D gene: TRBD2; J gene: TRBJ2-1; clone size: few; CDR3 protein: CASSQEVGLVDEQFF; CDR3 DNA: TGTGCCAGCAGCCAAGAGGTGGGACTAGTCGATGAGCAGTTCTTC
V gene: TRBV7-6; D gene: TRBD2; J gene: TRBJ2-3; clone size: NA; CDR3 protein: CASSLREGSTDTQYF; CDR3 DNA: TGTGCCAGCAGCTTAAGGGAGGGGAGCACAGATACGCAGTATTTT
V gene: TRBV4-2; D gene: NA; J gene: TRBJ2-7; clone size: NA; CDR3 protein: CASSFGGTYEQYF; CDR3 DNA: TGTGCCAGCAGCTTTGGGGGCACCTACGAGCAGTACTTC
V gene: TRBV4-3; D gene: NA; J gene: TRBJ2-2; clone size: NA; CDR3 protein: CASSQDSYTGELFF; CDR3 DNA: TGCGCCAGCAGCCAAGATTCCTACACCGGGGAGCTGTTTTTT
V gene: TRBV6-2/TRBV6-3; D gene: NA; J gene: TRBJ2-7; clone size: NA; CDR3 protein: CASSRRGYEQYF; CDR3 DNA: TGTGCCAGCAGTAGGAGGGGCTACGAGCAGTACTTC
V gene: TRBV23-1; D gene: NA; J gene: TRBJ1-2; clone size: NA; CDR3 protein: CASSQSEADDYGYTF; CDR3 DNA: TGCGCCAGCAGTCAATCAGAGGCAGACGATTATGGCTACACCTTC
V gene: TRBV4-1; D gene: TRBD2; J gene: TRBJ2-3; clone size: NA; CDR3 protein: CASSPLAGALTDTQYF; CDR3 DNA: TGCGCCAGCAGCCCACTAGCGGGGGCACTCACAGATACGCAGTATTTT
V gene: TRBV5-4; D gene: TRBD2; J gene: TRBJ2-5; clone size: NA; CDR3 protein: CASSYPVGGAKETQYF; CDR3 DNA: TGTGCCAGCAGCTACCCAGTCGGGGGGGCCAAAGAGACCCAGTACTTC
V gene: TRBV4-3; D gene: NA; J gene: TRBJ1-2; clone size: NA; CDR3 protein: CASSQEWGGGGYTF; CDR3 DNA: TGCGCCAGCAGCCAAGAATGGGGAGGGGGTGGCTACACCTTC
V gene: TRBV24-1; D gene: NA; J gene: TRBJ2-3; clone size: few; CDR3 protein: CATSDGGTLTDTQYF; CDR3 DNA: TGTGCCACCAGTGATGGAGGGACTTTAACAGATACGCAGTATTTT
V gene: TRBV18; D gene: TRBD1; J gene: TRBJ2-2; clone size: NA; CDR3 protein: CASSPGTATGELFF; CDR3 DNA: TGTGCCAGCTCCCCCGGGACAGCCACCGGGGAGCTGTTTTTT
V gene: TRBV11-2; D gene: NA; J gene: TRBJ2-3; clone size: NA; CDR3 protein: CASSQGVQRGTDTQYF; CDR3 DNA: TGTGCCAGCAGCCAAGGGGTCCAGAGAGGCACAGATACGCAGTATTTT
V gene: TRBV28; D gene: NA; J gene: TRBJ2-5; clone size: once; CDR3 protein: CASSLSRQETQYF; CDR3 DNA: TGTGCCAGCAGTTTATCCCGCCAAGAGACCCAGTACTTC
V gene: TRBV19; D gene: TRBD2; J gene: TRBJ2-1; clone size: NA; CDR3 protein: CASSIDWSLAGGTPSYNEQFF; CDR3 DNA: TGTGCCAGTAGTATAGATTGGTCATTAGCGGGGGGGACCCCCTCCTACAATGAGCAGTTCTTC
V gene: TRBV28; D gene: NA; J gene: TRBJ1-1; clone size: NA; CDR3 protein: CASSLQGTGGSEAFF; CDR3 DNA: TGTGCCAGCAGTTTACAGGGTACTGGAGGGTCTGAAGCTTTCTTT
V gene: TRBV6-5; D gene: TRBD2; J gene: TRBJ2-1; clone size: NA; CDR3 protein: CASSRTSSNEQFF; CDR3 DNA: TGTGCCAGCAGTCGGACTAGCAGCAATGAGCAGTTCTTC
V gene: TRBV5-1; D gene: NA; J gene: TRBJ2-5; clone size: NA; CDR3 protein: CASSFRAQETQYF; CDR3 DNA: TGCGCCAGTTCCTTTAGAGCCCAAGAGACCCAGTACTTC
V gene: TRBV7-9; D gene: NA; J gene: TRBJ1-4; clone size: NA; CDR3 protein: CASSLKGGVEKLFF; CDR3 DNA: TGTGCCAGCAGCTTGAAGGGAGGGGTTGAAAAACTGTTTTTT
V gene: TRBV5-4; D gene: TRBD1; J gene: TRBJ1-2; clone size: NA; CDR3 protein: CASSWDSYGYTF; CDR3 DNA: TGTGCCAGCAGCTGGGACAGCTATGGCTACACCTTC
V gene: TRBV5-1; D gene: NA; J gene: TRBJ2-7; clone size: few; CDR3 protein: CASSLTRTSREQYF; CDR3 DNA: TGCGCCAGCAGCTTGACACGGACAAGCAGGGAGCAGTACTTC
V gene: TRBV19; D gene: NA; J gene: TRBJ2-6; clone size: NA; CDR3 protein: CASKEVSGANVLTF; CDR3 DNA: TGTGCCAGTAAGGAGGTCTCTGGGGCCAACGTCCTGACTTTC
V gene: TRBV14; D gene: TRBD1; J gene: TRBJ1-2; clone size: NA; CDR3 protein: CASRQTGQGARGYTF; CDR3 DNA: TGTGCCAGCAGGCAAACGGGACAGGGGGCGAGGGGCTACACCTTC
V gene: TRBV19; D gene: NA; J gene: TRBJ2-7; clone size: NA; CDR3 protein: CATSRKTGTPYEQYF; CDR3 DNA: TGTGCCACCTCTAGAAAGACAGGTACCCCCTACGAGCAGTACTTC
V gene: TRBV5-1; D gene: NA; J gene: TRBJ2-3; clone size: NA; CDR3 protein: CASRHFYTDTQYF; CDR3 DNA: TGCGCCAGCCGCCACTTCTACACAGATACGCAGTATTTT
V gene: TRBV5-1; D gene: NA; J gene: TRBJ1-1; clone size: NA; CDR3 protein: CASSYRNLRDTGTEAFF; CDR3 DNA: TGCGCCAGCAGCTATCGTAATCTCCGGGACACGGGCACTGAAGCTTTCTTT
V gene: TRBV28; D gene: TRBD1; J gene: TRBJ1-1; clone size: NA; CDR3 protein: CASSQIQGNTEAFF; CDR3 DNA: TGTGCCAGCAGCCAGATACAGGGGAATACTGAAGCTTTCTTT
V gene: TRBV20-1; D gene: NA; J gene: TRBJ1-2; clone size: few; CDR3 protein: CSARTDVRDTF; CDR3 DNA: TGCAGTGCTAGGACCGACGTGAGGGACACCTTC
V gene: TRBV10-3; D gene: TRBD1; J gene: TRBJ1-3; clone size: NA; CDR3 protein: CAISPSLTGITGNTIYF; CDR3 DNA: TGTGCCATCAGCCCAAGCCTGACAGGGATCACTGGAAACACCATATATTTT
V gene: TRBV12-3/TRBV12-4; D gene: NA; J gene: TRBJ2-7; clone size: NA; CDR3 protein: CASSLNYRYEQYF; CDR3 DNA: TGTGCCAGCAGTTTGAACTATCGATACGAGCAGTACTTC
V gene: TRBV4-2; D gene: TRBD1; J gene: TRBJ2-3; clone size: NA; CDR3 protein: CASSQQQGARGLDTDTQYF; CDR3 DNA: TGTGCCAGCAGCCAACAACAGGGGGCGCGGGGCCTTGACACAGATACGCAGTATTTT
V gene: TRBV6-1; D gene: TRBD1; J gene: TRBJ1-2; clone size: once; CDR3 protein: CASSAPMTGRFNYGYTF; CDR3 DNA: TGTGCCAGCAGTGCCCCCATGACAGGGAGGTTCAACTATGGCTACACCTTC
V gene: TRBV19; D gene: TRBD1; J gene: TRBJ1-1; clone size: NA; CDR3 protein: CASNRGGAGTEAFF; CDR3 DNA: TGTGCCAGTAATCGAGGGGGCGCCGGGACTGAAGCTTTCTTT
V gene: TRBV7-9; D gene: NA; J gene: TRBJ2-1; clone size: NA; CDR3 protein: CASSLGRRTYNEQFF; CDR3 DNA: TGTGCCAGCAGCTTGGGGAGGAGAACCTACAATGAGCAGTTCTTC